This entry is about one T cell receptor beta chain. Its specificity is not known. In the PCR, 60 Vbeta and 13 Jbeta primers were used. The repertoire was sequenced with immunoSEQ multiplex PCR; TCRdb's copy has only in-frame clones and lacks some. The table records about 160,000 clones, roughly four fifths of them present only once. V lost 6 bases to trimming and J lost 1 base; unmatched junction nucleotides: 3. From germline, CDR1 is MNHNY and CDR2 SVGAGI (reference sequence). CDR3 size: 14 residues. This entry belongs to a study of cytomegalovirus exposure and HLA in healthy donors. Findings and caveats of the study: Earlier results showed most TCR beta V segments being productive about 87% or about 30% of the time.

The TCR sequence derives from a woman in her thirties or forties in good health and CMV-seronegative. The chain carries TRBV6-6 and TRBJ1-5; 7 positions match TRBD1. Sequenced material: PBMCs. This CDR3 is CASRQTGSNQPQHF. Here the CDR3 DNA reads TGTGCCAGCAGGCAGACAGGGAGCAATCAGCCCCAGCATTTT.